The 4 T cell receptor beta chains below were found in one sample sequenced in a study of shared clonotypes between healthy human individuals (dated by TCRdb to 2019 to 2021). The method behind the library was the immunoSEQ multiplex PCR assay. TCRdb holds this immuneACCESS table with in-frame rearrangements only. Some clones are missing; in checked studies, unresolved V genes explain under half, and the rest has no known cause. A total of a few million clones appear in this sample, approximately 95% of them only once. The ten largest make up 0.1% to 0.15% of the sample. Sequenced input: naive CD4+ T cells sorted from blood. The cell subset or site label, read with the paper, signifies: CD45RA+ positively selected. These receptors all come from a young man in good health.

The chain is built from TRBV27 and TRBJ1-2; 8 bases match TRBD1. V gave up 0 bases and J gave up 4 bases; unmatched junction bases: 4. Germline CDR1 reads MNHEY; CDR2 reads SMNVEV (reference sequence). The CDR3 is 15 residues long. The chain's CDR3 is CASSLSAGGGYGYTF. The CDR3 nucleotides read TGTGCCAGCAGTTTATCGGCAGGGGGCGGCTATGGCTACACCTTC.

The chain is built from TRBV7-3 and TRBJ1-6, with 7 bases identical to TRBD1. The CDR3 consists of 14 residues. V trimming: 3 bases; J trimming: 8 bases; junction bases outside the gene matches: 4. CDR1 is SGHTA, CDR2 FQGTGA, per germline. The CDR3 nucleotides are TGTGCCAGCAGCTTCGCAGGGGGGGATTCACCCCTCCACTTT. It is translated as CASSFAGGDSPLHF.

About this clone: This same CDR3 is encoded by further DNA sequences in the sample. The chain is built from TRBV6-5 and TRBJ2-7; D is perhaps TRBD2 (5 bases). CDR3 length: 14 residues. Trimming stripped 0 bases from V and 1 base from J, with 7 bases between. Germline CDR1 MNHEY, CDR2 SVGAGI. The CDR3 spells CASSYSERSYEQYF. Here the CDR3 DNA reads TGTGCCAGCAGTTACTCAGAGCGGTCCTACGAGCAGTACTTC.

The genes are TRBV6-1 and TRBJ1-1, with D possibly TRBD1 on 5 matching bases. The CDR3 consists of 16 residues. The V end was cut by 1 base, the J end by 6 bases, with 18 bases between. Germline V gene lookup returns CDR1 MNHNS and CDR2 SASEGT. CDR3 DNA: TGTGCCAGCAGTGAAGTCGAGGGGCCCTGGGGCGCTGAAGCTTTCTTT. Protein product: CASSEVEGPWGAEAFF.